What follows is one T cell receptor (beta chain) and its context. The antigen it binds to is not known. Base-call qualities are not available, and no considerably larger clone is one nucleotide away. The CDR3 regions of human TCRbeta chains were subjected to immunosequencing. On the study's bioinformatics: Repertoire TCRs were matched against a reference library of SARS-CoV-2-specific TCRs generated with the MIRA antigen-specificity platform. Breadth meant the fraction of unique TCRs that were SARS-CoV-2-associated, whereas depth meant the fraction of total T cells that were SARS-CoV-2-associated. Using the MIRA data, each spike-specific TCR was assigned both to the spike region to which the TCR was reactive and to a CD4 or CD8 class. Log10-transformed breadth and depth values were compared by one-way ANOVA with Sidak's multiple comparisons tests. TCRdb carries this immuneACCESS record with in-frame sequences only. Its versions omit some clonotypes, under half of them owing to an unresolved V gene in the studies checked, with the rest unexplained. The V and J calls and clone size come from that table; D and trimming were worked out from the DNA. This sample is represented by 100,000 to 150,000 clones; over 75% of them were singletons. The top ten constitute around 3.8% of the sample.

This specimen's time point label, interpreted: about 28 days (+/-7) after the second vaccine dose. The sample's treatment or condition, from its label and the paper: meningococcal conjugate vaccine given as trial control. Samples from vaccinated people were obtained from the UK trials COV001 and COV002, which included a single-blind randomized controlled phase 2/3 trial of AZD1222 (ChAdOx1 nCoV-19) in healthy adults. For TCRbeta chain sequencing, PBMC samples from trial participants were taken at day 0 and at day 28 after the second dose. Unmatched junction bases come to 11, with V trimmed by 2 bases and J by 4 bases. There are 16 amino acids in the CDR3, from cysteine to phenylalanine inclusive. Of the read, only the CDR3 DNA is kept; its 48 bases are in frame from base 1. CDR1 is given as SEHNR and CDR2 as FQNEAQ, both from the germline V gene (reference sequence). This sample was included in a study of T cell responses to AZD1222 COVID-19 vaccine (dated by TCRdb to 2020 to 2023). With regard to the full study: TCR sequencing covered over 230 trial participants: 200 to 220 given two doses of AZD1222 and 26 given two doses of MenACWY control vaccine. Trial participants were enrolled into age subgroups of 18-55, 56-69 and 70-plus years, which contained 148, 28 and 57 TCR-sequenced participants, respectively.

Points the paper makes about the study in general: CD4 TCRs associated with the vaccine covered the entire spike protein, and the dominant responses were in regions 160-218 and 743-854. Reportedly, close to half of the unique spike-specific TCRs recognized epitopes lying outside the regions that are mutated in the B.1.351 and B.1.1.7 variants. Conclusions about previously exposed vaccinees are limited because only six or seven AZD1222 recipients were SARS-CoV-2 seropositive at baseline. The 56-69-year group was small, and its depth increase did not reach significance, likely because of low power. Spike-specific TCR breadth and depth rose significantly after two AZD1222 doses compared with day 0 and with MenACWY recipients. Most participants were white British and females outnumbered males, and the authors suggested that clonal diversity may have been underestimated. No day 14 peak-response samples were available, so repertoires were characterized only after the peak T cell response.

Here the sequenced sample was peripheral blood, taken 28 days after the second dose of the MenACWY control vaccine. The V and J segments used are TRBV7-9 and TRBJ2-7; 7 bases in the junction line up with TRBD1. This receptor was taken from an adult who received the MenACWY meningococcal vaccine as a control. This receptor has the CDR3 CASSLSDREGAYEQYF. The DNA sequence is TGTGCCAGCAGCTTATCCGACAGGGAAGGAGCGTACGAGCAGTACTTC.